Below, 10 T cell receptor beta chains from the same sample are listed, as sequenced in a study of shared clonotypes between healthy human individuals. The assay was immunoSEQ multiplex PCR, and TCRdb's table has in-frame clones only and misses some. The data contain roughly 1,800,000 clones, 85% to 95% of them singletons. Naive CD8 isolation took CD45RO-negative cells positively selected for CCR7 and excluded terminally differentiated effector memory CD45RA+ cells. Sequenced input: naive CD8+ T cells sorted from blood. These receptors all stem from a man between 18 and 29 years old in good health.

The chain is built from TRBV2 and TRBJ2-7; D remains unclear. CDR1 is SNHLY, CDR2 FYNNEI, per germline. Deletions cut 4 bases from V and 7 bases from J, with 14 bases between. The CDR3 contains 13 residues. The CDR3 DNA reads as TGTGCCAGCAGTGGTCTGGGCCCGGGTGAGCAGTACTTC. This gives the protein CASSGLGPGEQYF.

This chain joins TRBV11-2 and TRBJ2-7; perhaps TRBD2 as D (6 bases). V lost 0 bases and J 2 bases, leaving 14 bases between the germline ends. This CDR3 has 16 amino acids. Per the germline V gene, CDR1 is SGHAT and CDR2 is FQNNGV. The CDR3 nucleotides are TGTGCCAGCAGCTTAGATCCCGGGACTGTAACCTACGAGCAGTACTTC. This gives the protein CASSLDPGTVTYEQYF.

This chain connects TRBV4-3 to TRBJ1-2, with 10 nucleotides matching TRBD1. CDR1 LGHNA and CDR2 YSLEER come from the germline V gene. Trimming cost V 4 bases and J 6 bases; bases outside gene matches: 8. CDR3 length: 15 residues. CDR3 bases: TGCGCCAGCAGCCGGGACAGGGGCGACTTGGATGGCTACACCTTC. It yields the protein CASSRDRGDLDGYTF.

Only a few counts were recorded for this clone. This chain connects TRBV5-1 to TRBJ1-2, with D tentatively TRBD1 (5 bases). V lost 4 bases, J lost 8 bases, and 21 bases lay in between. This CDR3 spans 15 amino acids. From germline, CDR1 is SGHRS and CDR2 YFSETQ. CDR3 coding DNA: TGCGCCAGCAGCGGACTGGAGGGACTTGAGTGGGGCTACACCTTC. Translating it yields CASSGLEGLEWGYTF.

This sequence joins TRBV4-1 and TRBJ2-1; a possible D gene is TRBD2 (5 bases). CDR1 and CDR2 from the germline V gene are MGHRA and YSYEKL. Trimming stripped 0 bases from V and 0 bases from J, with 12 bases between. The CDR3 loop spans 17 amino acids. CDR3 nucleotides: TGCGCCAGCAGCCAAGATCGAGAGGGCCCCTCCTACAATGAGCAGTTCTTC. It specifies CASSQDREGPSYNEQFF.

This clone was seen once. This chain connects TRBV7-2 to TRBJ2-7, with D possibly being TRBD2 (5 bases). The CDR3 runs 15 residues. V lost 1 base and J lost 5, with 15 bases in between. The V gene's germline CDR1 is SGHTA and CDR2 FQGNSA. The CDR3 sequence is CASSLGVGVLNEQYF. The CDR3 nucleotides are TGTGCCAGCAGCTTAGGGGTGGGAGTCTTGAACGAGCAGTACTTC.

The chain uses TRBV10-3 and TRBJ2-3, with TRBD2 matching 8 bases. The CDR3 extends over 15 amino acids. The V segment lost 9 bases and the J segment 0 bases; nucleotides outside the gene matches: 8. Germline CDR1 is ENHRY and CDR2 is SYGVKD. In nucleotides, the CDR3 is TGTGCCATTGAGCGGGAGAGGGGAAGCACAGATACGCAGTATTTT. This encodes CAIERERGSTDTQYF.

CDR3 sequence: CASSFGRGETQYF. The CDR3 region has the DNA TGCGCCAGCAGCTTTGGACGGGGCGAGACCCAGTACTTC. The gene calls are TRBV10-1 and TRBJ2-5; D is perhaps TRBD1 or TRBD2 (5 bases each). This CDR3 has 13 amino acids. From germline, CDR1 is WNHNN and CDR2 SYGVQD (reference sequence). V was trimmed by 6 bases and J by 5 bases, leaving 13 bases between them.

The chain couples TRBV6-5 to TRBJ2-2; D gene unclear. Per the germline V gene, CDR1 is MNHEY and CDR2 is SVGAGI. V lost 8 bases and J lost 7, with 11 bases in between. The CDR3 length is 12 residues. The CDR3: CASGIGGGELFF. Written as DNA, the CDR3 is TGTGCCAGCGGTATAGGCGGCGGGGAGCTGTTTTTT.

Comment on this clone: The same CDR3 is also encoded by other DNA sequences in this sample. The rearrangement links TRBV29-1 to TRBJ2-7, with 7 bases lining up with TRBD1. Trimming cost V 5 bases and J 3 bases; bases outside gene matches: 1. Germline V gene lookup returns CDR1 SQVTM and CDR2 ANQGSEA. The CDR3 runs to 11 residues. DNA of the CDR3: TGCAGCGTTCGGGACAGCTACGAGCAGTACTTC. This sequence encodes CSVRDSYEQYF.